The 27 T cell receptor beta chains below come from one sample, sequenced in a study of PD-L1 blockade in urothelial cancer. The time point: peripheral blood 6 weeks after treatment start. The protocol was immunoSEQ multiplex PCR, while the TCRdb copy is restricted to in-frame clones and leaves out a portion. Of under 50,000 clones in the sample, 86% are singletons; the top ten hold roughly a quarter. The material was PBMCs, obtained around atezolizumab (anti-PD-L1) treatment. All receptors derive from a man aged 60 to 69 with urothelial cancer.

This rearrangement joins TRBV6-6 to TRBJ2-7, with 11 bases that match TRBD2. The germline V gene has CDR1 MNHNY and CDR2 SVGAGI (reference sequence). The CDR3 covers 15 residues. The V and J ends lost 2 bases and 0 bases, in that order; junction bases with no gene match: 0. CDR3 sequence reads: CASSYTSGSSYEQYF. For the CDR3, the DNA is TGTGCCAGCAGTTACACTAGCGGGAGCTCCTACGAGCAGTACTTC.

The rearrangement uses TRBV5-4 and TRBJ2-6; no clear D. The CDR3 spans 15 residues. The V gene's germline CDR1 is SGHNT and CDR2 YYREEE (reference sequence). V lost 0 bases, J lost 1 base, and 5 bases lay in between. DNA of the CDR3: TGTGCCAGCAGCTTGGGGCAATCTGGGGCCAACGTCCTGACTTTC. As protein: CASSLGQSGANVLTF.

The chain couples TRBV19 to TRBJ2-2; TRBD1 aligns across 7 bases. CDR3 length equals 14 residues. Germline V gene data show CDR1 as LNHDA and CDR2 as SQIVND (reference sequence). V gave up 3 bases and J gave up 7 bases; unmatched junction bases: 5. CDR3 protein: CASSMTGWDGELFF. The CDR3 region has the DNA TGTGCCAGTAGTATGACAGGGTGGGACGGGGAGCTGTTTTTT.

The rearrangement links TRBV27 to TRBJ2-1; 11 bases map to TRBD1. Germline V lookup: CDR1 MNHEY, CDR2 SMNVEV (reference sequence). Trimming at V came to 4 bases and at J to 7 bases, leaving 6 bases not matched to a gene. CDR3 size: 15 residues. The CDR3: CASSSRTGGFNEQFF. The DNA for the CDR3 is TGTGCCAGCAGTTCCCGGACAGGGGGCTTTAATGAGCAGTTCTTC.

The V and J genes are TRBV5-1 and TRBJ1-1; 9 bases match TRBD1. J gave up 5 bases and V 0 bases, and 2 bases lay outside the gene matches. CDR1 SGHRS and CDR2 YFSETQ come from the germline V gene. The CDR3 covers 14 residues. The CDR3 DNA is TGCGCCAGCAGCTTGGACAGGGGGCAGACTGAAGCTTTCTTT. This sequence encodes CASSLDRGQTEAFF.

This clone was recorded only once. The chain uses TRBV7-9 and TRBJ2-1, with 7 bases aligning to TRBD2. Germline V gene sequence: CDR1 SEHNR, CDR2 FQNEAQ (reference sequence). The V and J ends lost 0 bases and 2 bases, in that order; junction bases with no gene match: 4. The CDR3 runs to 16 residues. This CDR3 is CASSLAGGPTYNEQFF. As DNA, the CDR3 is TGTGCCAGCAGCTTAGCGGGAGGGCCCACCTACAATGAGCAGTTCTTC. Using reference TRBV7-9 and TRBJ2-1 for the parts outside the CDR3, the full variable domain is DTGVSQNPRHKITKRGQNVTFRCDPISEHNRLYWYRQTLGQGPEFLTYFQNEAQLEKSRLLSDRFSAERPKGSFSTLEIQRTEQGDSAMYLCASSLAGGPTYNEQFFGPGTRLTVL.

This chain connects TRBV18 to TRBJ2-2; D possibly corresponds to TRBD2 (6 bases). The CDR3 contains 18 residues. Germline V gene sequence: CDR1 KGHSH, CDR2 LQKENI. The ends were cut back, 4 bases at V and 8 bases at J, with 26 bases in the middle. The CDR3 bases are TGTGCCAGCTCACGTGGAGGGCGGCCCGAACAGTCATCAGGGGAGCTGTTTTTT. Translating gives CASSRGGRPEQSSGELFF.

The chain couples TRBV9 to TRBJ1-1, with 8 bases identical to TRBD1. Germline V gene lookup returns CDR1 SGDLS and CDR2 YYNGEE. After removal of 0 bases from V and 6 bases from J, the junction contained 10 bases not matched to a gene. The CDR3 has 16 residues. DNA for the CDR3: TGTGCCAGCAGCGTAGCCCCTATGGACAGGGAAGCTGAAGCTTTCTTT. Protein: CASSVAPMDREAEAFF.

The chain links TRBV20-1 to TRBJ2-1, with D tentatively TRBD2 (6 bases). Trimming removed 5 bases from V and 12 bases from J, with 14 bases in between. Germline loops: CDR1 DFQATT, CDR2 SNEGSKA (reference sequence). This CDR3 region has 11 residues. The CDR3 DNA reads as TGCAGTGCTGTTAGCGGTCTCGGGCAGTTCTTC. Translating gives CSAVSGLGQFF.

The rearrangement links TRBV5-8 to TRBJ2-4; 8 bases fit TRBD2. Germline V gives CDR1 SGHTS, CDR2 YDEGEE. J was trimmed by 7 bases and V by 6 bases; bases with no gene match: 9. This CDR3 has 14 amino acids. This CDR3 reads CASTNRGGTNIQYF. The DNA for the CDR3 is TGTGCCAGCACAAACCGGGGGGGCACCAACATTCAGTACTTC.

This clone was counted a single time. The V gene is TRBV30, the J gene TRBJ1-1; D possibly corresponds to TRBD1 (5 bases). Trimming stripped 3 bases from V and 1 base from J, with 33 bases between. CDR3 length: 21 amino acids. Germline V gives CDR1 GTSNPN, CDR2 SVGIG (reference sequence). The CDR3 coding sequence is TGTGCCTGGAGCACATACGCCGGATGGGTGGCAGGGCGAACGCCGAACACTGAAGCTTTCTTT. The encoded protein is CAWSTYAGWVAGRTPNTEAFF.

The CDR3 spells CAWGGAGNRADTQYF. CDR3 sequence (DNA): TGTGCCTGGGGTGGGGCAGGGAACAGGGCAGATACGCAGTATTTT. This chain joins TRBV30 and TRBJ2-3; the D gene is possibly TRBD1 (6 bases). CDR3 size: 15 residues. The V gene's germline CDR1 is GTSNPN and CDR2 SVGIG (reference sequence). V shed 5 bases and J shed 4 bases, with 19 bases lying between them.

The chain links TRBV5-5 to TRBJ2-1; perhaps TRBD2 as D (5 bases). The V end was cut by 0 bases, the J end by 0 bases, with 7 bases between. Germline V lookup: CDR1 SGHKS, CDR2 YYEKEE (reference sequence). This CDR3 comprises 15 residues. In nucleotides, the CDR3 is TGTGCCAGCAGCTTGGTGGGGAGCTCCTACAATGAGCAGTTCTTC. It translates to CASSLVGSSYNEQFF.

The sample holds one count of this clone. V and J are TRBV10-1 and TRBJ2-5, with TRBD1 identical over 7 bases. J gave up 2 bases and V 0 bases, and 0 bases lay outside the gene matches. This CDR3 region has 14 residues. Per germline, CDR1 WNHNN and CDR2 SYGVQD (reference sequence). The CDR3 DNA follows: TGCGCCAGCAGTGAGTCGACAGGGCAAGAGACCCAGTACTTC. This encodes CASSESTGQETQYF.

The chain couples TRBV4-3 to TRBJ1-3; D gene uncertain. Trimming stripped 0 bases from V and 8 bases from J, with 14 bases between. CDR1 and CDR2 (germline): LGHNA, YSLEER. The CDR3 is 15 amino acids. The CDR3: CASSQDRGGPYTIYF. DNA of the CDR3: TGCGCCAGCAGCCAAGATCGCGGAGGACCATACACCATATATTTT.

This clone has only one observation. The rearrangement links TRBV11-1 to TRBJ1-2; maybe TRBD1 (6 bases). Trimming left V 5 bases short and J 5 bases short, with 9 bases between. Germline-derived CDR1 and CDR2 are SGHAT and FQDESV (reference sequence). The CDR3 has 12 residues. The DNA for the CDR3 is TGTGCCAGCAGCCCCGGACAGTATGGCTACACCTTC. Translation gives CASSPGQYGYTF.

This clone came up once. V is TRBV6-1 and J is TRBJ1-6; the D is unclear. V was pared by 7 bases and J by 5 bases, with 12 bases between. Germline values: CDR1 MNHNS, CDR2 SASEGT. This CDR3 has 14 amino acids. The CDR3 DNA reads TGTGCCAGCACCCCAGCCGGGAATAATTCACCCCTCCACTTT. Its translation is CASTPAGNNSPLHF.

As DNA, the CDR3 is TGTGCCAGCAGCTTGGACAGGGGGCGCGGTGGCACTGAAGCTTTCTTT. It is translated as CASSLDRGRGGTEAFF. The J gene is TRBJ1-1, the V gene TRBV5-6, with 9 bases matching TRBD1. V trimming: 0 bases; J trimming: 4 bases; junction bases outside the gene matches: 7. Germline CDR1 is SGHDT and CDR2 is YYEEEE. This CDR3 comprises 16 residues.

The V gene is TRBV7-9, the J gene TRBJ1-4; TRBD1 might be the D (5 bases). Trimming pared 5 bases from V and 8 bases from J, leaving 18 bases between. This CDR3 has 15 amino acids. Per germline, CDR1 SEHNR and CDR2 FQNEAQ (reference sequence). The CDR3 spells CASSGGVQLGEKLFF. The CDR3 nucleotides read TGTGCCAGCAGCGGGGGGGTCCAATTAGGGGAAAAACTGTTTTTT.

The V call is TRBV11-1, the J call TRBJ2-6; 10 nucleotides match TRBD1. With V trimmed by 6 bases and J by 0 bases, 5 bases remained unmatched. The CDR3 sequence is 17 residues long. Germline loops: CDR1 SGHAT, CDR2 FQDESV (reference sequence). Here the CDR3 DNA reads TGTGCCAGCAGTCGGACAGGGGGGTTCTCTGGGGCCAACGTCCTGACTTTC. Its protein is CASSRTGGFSGANVLTF.

The V gene is TRBV7-9, the J gene TRBJ1-2; TRBD1 matches at 7 bases. This CDR3 spans 14 amino acids. V lost 5 bases, J lost 5 bases, and 8 bases stayed unmatched. Germline V lookup: CDR1 SEHNR, CDR2 FQNEAQ (reference sequence). The CDR3 DNA is TGTGCCAGCAGCCCGGGGACAGTTGGGTATGGCTACACCTTC. Protein product: CASSPGTVGYGYTF.

The genes are TRBV11-2 and TRBJ1-5; D gene ambiguous. Germline V gene sequence: CDR1 SGHAT, CDR2 FQNNGV. The length of the CDR3 is 13 residues. V gave up 0 bases and J gave up 6 bases, with 6 bases separating them. The CDR3 bases are TGTGCCAGCAGCTTAGATCCTAGTCAGCCCCAGCATTTT. It yields the protein CASSLDPSQPQHF.

The chain uses TRBV10-3 and TRBJ1-2, with a tentative D call TRBD1 (5 bases). Germline loops: CDR1 ENHRY, CDR2 SYGVKD. Trimming cost V 7 bases and J 3 bases, with 18 bases left between them. The CDR3 spans 15 residues. The CDR3 DNA reads TGTGCCATCAAAAAAAGAGCCGGGGGTGACTATGGCTACACCTTC. Its translation is CAIKKRAGGDYGYTF.

This rearrangement joins TRBV30 to TRBJ2-5; TRBD2 might be the D (6 bases). CDR1 is GTSNPN, CDR2 SVGIG, per germline (reference sequence). Trimming took off 0 bases at V and 8 bases at J, with 16 bases between the two ends. CDR3 length: 14 residues. The DNA for the CDR3 is TGTGCCTGGAGTGTATCGGGAGTTGCGGGAACCCAGTACTTC. Protein: CAWSVSGVAGTQYF.

In its sample, this clone was seen a few times. The chain recombines TRBV11-2 with TRBJ2-7; 10 positions match TRBD1. Germline lookup yields CDR1 SGHAT and CDR2 FQNNGV. V lost 5 bases, J lost 3 bases, and 4 bases stayed unmatched. The CDR3 has 14 residues. The CDR3 coding sequence is TGTGCCAGCAGCCAGAGGACAGGGGGCTACGAGCAGTACTTC. Translation: CASSQRTGGYEQYF.

V gene TRBV5-6 combines with J gene TRBJ2-5; 14 bases fit TRBD2. CDR1 SGHDT and CDR2 YYEEEE come from the germline V gene. The V and J ends lost 2 bases and 5 bases, in that order; junction bases with no gene match: 5. There are 16 residues in the CDR3. CDR3 region: CASSLKTSGRGETQYF. The CDR3 DNA is TGTGCCAGCAGCTTAAAGACTAGCGGGAGGGGGGAGACCCAGTACTTC.

This clone was counted a few times. This sample also contains other DNA sequences that code for the same CDR3. CDR3 loop: CASSLRGSGNTIYF. The DNA for the CDR3 is TGCGCCAGCAGCTTGAGGGGATCCGGAAACACCATATATTTT. The chain joins TRBV5-1 to TRBJ1-3; a possible D gene is TRBD1 (5 bases). Germline V gives CDR1 SGHRS, CDR2 YFSETQ. The length of the CDR3 is 14 residues. The germline V and J ends were trimmed by 1 base and 4 bases, with 9 bases remaining between them.